The rows below give T cell receptor beta chains drawn from one sample of a study of shared clonotypes between healthy human individuals. TCRdb keeps only in-frame clones here, not all; method: immunoSEQ multiplex PCR. The table shows roughly 570,000 clones, with roughly 98% occurring only once. The sequenced sample consisted of naive CD8+ T cells sorted from blood. These receptors originate from a man aged 30-40 years in good health. Each CDR3 is given with its conserved first and last residue. A D gene is named only where the DNA matches it firmly. Not all rows give a size; the values are once, few, many and, for expanded clones, a class.

J gene	D gene	clone size	V gene	CDR3 DNA	CDR3 protein
TRBJ2-1	TRBD2	once	TRBV5-4	TGTGCCAGCAGCTTGGTCGGGACTAGCGGGGCCTCCCTCTACAATGAGCAGTTCTTC	CASSLVGTSGASLYNEQFF
TRBJ2-7	.	.	TRBV2	TGTGCCAGCAGTGGCGTTCTGGGAAGCTACGAGCAGTACTTC	CASSGVLGSYEQYF
TRBJ2-7	TRBD1	.	TRBV27	TGTGCCAGCAGATCGCTAACCGGGACAGGGGTGTACGAGCAGTACTTC	CASRSLTGTGVYEQYF
TRBJ2-7	TRBD2	.	TRBV29-1	TGCAGCGTTTCCGGGACTAGATTATTGAACGAGCAGTACTTC	CSVSGTRLLNEQYF
TRBJ1-4	.	.	TRBV27	TGTGCCAGCAGTCGATTCCAGGACAGTTCAGATGCAACTAATGAAAAACTGTTTTTT	CASSRFQDSSDATNEKLFF
TRBJ2-7	TRBD2	.	TRBV7-9	TGTGCCAGCAGCCCCCCGGAGAGCGGGAGAGCATACGAGCAGTACTTC	CASSPPESGRAYEQYF
TRBJ2-5	.	.	TRBV11-3	TGTGCCAGCAGCTTCGGGACCGTGGGGTCGGGAGAGACCCAGTACTTC	CASSFGTVGSGETQYF
TRBJ2-7	.	.	TRBV7-8	TGTGCCAGCAGCTTAAACCCTAGTGCACCTAGAGACTCCTACGAGCAGTACTTC	CASSLNPSAPRDSYEQYF
TRBJ2-7	.	.	TRBV6-6	TGTGCCAGCAGCCCCGGAACCGAGCAGTACTTC	CASSPGTEQYF
TRBJ2-3	.	once	TRBV30	TGTGCCTGGAGCCCGGCCCAGGGAATCGGCACAGATACGCAGTATTTT	CAWSPAQGIGTDTQYF
TRBJ1-2	.	.	TRBV6-6	TGTGCCAGCAGTTTCACACCCTCCCCTATCTATGGCTACACCTTC	CASSFTPSPIYGYTF
TRBJ2-5	.	.	TRBV27	TGTGCCAGCAGAAACAGGATCCAAGAGACCCAGTACTTC	CASRNRIQETQYF
TRBJ2-7	.	.	TRBV7-2	TGTGCCAGCAGCTTAGATGATCTTGCCGGGACACCTTCCTACGAGCAGTACTTC	CASSLDDLAGTPSYEQYF
TRBJ2-1	TRBD1	.	TRBV10-2	TGCGCCAGCGGGGACAGCCTCTTCAATGAGCAGTTCTTC	CASGDSLFNEQFF
TRBJ2-5	.	.	TRBV6-5	TGTGCCAGCAGTTACCCAGGGGAGGGGGGAGAGACCCAGTACTTC	CASSYPGEGGETQYF
TRBJ1-2	TRBD1	.	TRBV7-9	TGTGCCAGCAGCTTCTGGGACAGGGGGCCTAACTATGGCTACACCTTC	CASSFWDRGPNYGYTF
TRBJ2-7	.	.	TRBV29-1	TGCAGCGTTGTAGAGGACAGCCTGTACTCCTACGAGCAGTACTTC	CSVVEDSLYSYEQYF
TRBJ2-2	TRBD1	.	TRBV7-9	TGTGCCAGCAGCGCAAGGACAGGGGACACCGGGGAGCTGTTTTTT	CASSARTGDTGELFF
TRBJ2-2	TRBD1	once	TRBV28	TGTGCCAGCAGTAGGACAGGGGGCATCGGGGAGCTGTTTTTT	CASSRTGGIGELFF
TRBJ2-1	TRBD2	.	TRBV5-1	TGCGCCAGCACCCTGAGGGTAGCGGGAGTGGAAGAGCAGTTCTTC	CASTLRVAGVEEQFF
TRBJ2-7	.	.	TRBV6-5	TGTGCCAGCAGTTACTCGTCGGCCCTCTACGAGCAGTACTTC	CASSYSSALYEQYF
TRBJ2-1	TRBD2	.	TRBV7-9	TGTGCCAGCAGCTTCGGACTAGCGGGAGTAAATGAGCAGTTCTTC	CASSFGLAGVNEQFF
TRBJ2-7	TRBD2	.	TRBV6-6	TGTGCCAGCAGTTCCTCCGGGACTAGCGGGTCCTACGAGCAGTACTTC	CASSSSGTSGSYEQYF
TRBJ2-7	TRBD1	.	TRBV5-5	TGTGCCAGCAGTTACCGGGACAGGTACGAGCAGTACTTC	CASSYRDRYEQYF
TRBJ2-1	.	.	TRBV5-1	TGCGCCAGCAGCCCCGGACGGTACAATGAGCAGTTCTTC	CASSPGRYNEQFF
TRBJ2-7	TRBD2	.	TRBV27	TGTGCCAGCAGTACCCGGCTAGGCGGGAGGCCACAATACGAGCAGTACTTC	CASSTRLGGRPQYEQYF
TRBJ2-7	TRBD1	.	TRBV4-3	TGCGCCAGCAGCCAAGGACAGGGGTCCTACGAGCAGTACTTC	CASSQGQGSYEQYF
TRBJ2-1	.	once	TRBV15	TGTGCCACCAGCAGCGGAGGGGGGCTATACAATGAGCAGTTCTTC	CATSSGGGLYNEQFF
TRBJ2-7	.	.	TRBV14	TGTGCCAGCAGCCAAGATGATCAAGGACCCCTGGTCCACTACGAGCAGTACTTC	CASSQDDQGPLVHYEQYF
TRBJ1-1	TRBD1	.	TRBV30	TGTGCCTGGAATTACAGGGGCGGCACTGAAGCTTTCTTT	CAWNYRGGTEAFF
TRBJ1-1	TRBD1	.	TRBV7-9	TGTGCCAGCAGCCCAAGGACAGGGGGCAAAGGGAACACTGAAGCTTTCTTT	CASSPRTGGKGNTEAFF
TRBJ2-7	.	once	TRBV9	TGTGCCAGCAGCCCAGGGGGGTCCCCCTACGAGCAGTACTTC	CASSPGGSPYEQYF
TRBJ2-1	.	.	TRBV4-1	TGCGCCAGCAGCCTGGACAGCTACAATGAGCAGTTCTTC	CASSLDSYNEQFF
TRBJ2-7	TRBD1	.	TRBV6-6	TGTGCCAGCAGTGCAGGGGGCTACGAGCAGTACTTC	CASSAGGYEQYF